A selection of T cell receptor beta chains follows, all from one sample in a study of blood T cell repertoires in COVID-19. TCRdb's copy holds only in-frame clones and misses some; the assay was immunoSEQ multiplex PCR. The data hold about 33,000 clones, with 88% observed a single time. Sequenced sample: peripheral blood. The receptors were sampled from a human donor in a cohort sampled during active COVID-19. The CDR3 runs from the conserved cysteine through the conserved F or W. The D gene is left open where the match is weak. Size is omitted from some rows. Given values are once, few, many or a class for expanded clones.

d_gene	abundance	v_gene	j_gene	CDR3aa	CDR3nt
TRBD2	NA	TRBV6-6	TRBJ2-5	CASSYSGVMEETQYF	TGTGCCAGCAGTTATAGCGGGGTTATGGAAGAGACCCAGTACTTC
TRBD2	NA	TRBV5-6	TRBJ2-1	CASSPGLAGVPEQFF	TGTGCCAGCAGCCCAGGACTAGCGGGAGTGCCTGAGCAGTTCTTC
NA	NA	TRBV3-1/TRBV3-2	TRBJ1-2	CASSATGPYGYTF	TGTGCCAGCAGCGCAACAGGGCCCTATGGCTACACCTTC
TRBD2	NA	TRBV4-1	TRBJ2-5	CASSHTVAVAGGQKETQYF	TGCGCCAGCAGCCATACAGTAGCAGTAGCGGGGGGGCAGAAAGAGACCCAGTACTTC
NA	NA	TRBV7-2	TRBJ2-1	CASSGQRYNEQFF	TGTGCCAGCAGCGGACAGCGGTACAATGAGCAGTTCTTC
TRBD2	few	TRBV27	TRBJ2-7	CASSLAPSGGLEQYF	TGTGCCAGCAGTTTAGCCCCTAGCGGGGGCCTCGAGCAGTACTTC
NA	few	TRBV6-4	TRBJ1-1	CASSPSQGNTEAFF	TGTGCCAGCAGCCCTTCACAGGGGAACACTGAAGCTTTCTTT
TRBD1	NA	TRBV7-3	TRBJ2-7	CASSRDREGEQYF	TGTGCCAGCAGCAGAGACAGGGAAGGCGAGCAGTACTTC
NA	NA	TRBV5-1	TRBJ2-5	CASSLAVVAVGGGAQYF	TGCGCCAGCAGCTTGGCCGTTGTAGCGGTTGGTGGGGGAGCCCAGTACTTC
TRBD2	NA	TRBV6-2/TRBV6-3	TRBJ2-1	CASSYRRGGAMSANNEQFF	TGTGCCAGCAGTTACAGGCGGGGGGGCGCAATGTCCGCAAACAATGAGCAGTTCTTC
NA	NA	TRBV2	TRBJ1-3	CASAPLAVSGNTIYF	TGTGCCAGCGCGCCCCTCGCGGTCTCTGGAAACACCATATATTTT
TRBD2	NA	TRBV6-2/TRBV6-3	TRBJ2-7	CASSYPPSGRLSSYEQYF	TGTGCCAGCAGTTACCCCCCAAGCGGGAGGCTGAGCTCCTACGAGCAGTACTTC
TRBD2	NA	TRBV6-1	TRBJ2-7	CASSDAAGESWQYF	TGTGCCAGCAGTGATGCAGCGGGAGAATCTTGGCAGTACTTC
TRBD2	NA	TRBV4-1	TRBJ2-7	CASSQLAGGPYEQYF	TGCGCCAGCAGCCAACTAGCGGGAGGGCCCTACGAGCAGTACTTC